This paragraph covers one T cell receptor beta chain sequence. Preparing the TCRbeta library involved the use of unique molecular identifiers. A single record per CDR3 protein comes from TCRdb applying MiXCR to the PCR reads. The table includes fewer than 120,000 distinct CDR3 sequences, under 13% detected once. The sample is drawn from a study of T-cell reconstitution after alpha-beta-depleted transplantation in children. The sample in question was PBMCs from the stem cell graft donor, obtained from the stem cell graft. This receptor was identified in a human donor who donated a stem cell graft to a child with acute lymphoblastic leukemia.

CDR3 bases: TGTGCCAGCAGCCTAACTAGCGGGAGGCTCACAGATACGCAGTATTTT. Translated: CASSLTSGRLTDTQYF. The gene calls are TRBV28 and TRBJ2-3, with 12 nucleotides matching TRBD2. CDR1 and CDR2 from the germline V gene are MDHEN and SYDVKM. The junction had 6 bases not matched to a gene; V was cut back by 6 bases and J by 2 bases. CDR3 size: 16 residues.